This entry concerns a single T cell receptor (beta chain). Its antigen is not known. This entry is derived from a study of cytomegalovirus exposure and HLA in healthy donors. Notes on the study in general: Analyzed later, association rates of TCRs varied across HLA loci, with DRB1 most and HLA-C fewest. It was reported that the classifier diagnosed cytomegalovirus status with high specificity and sensitivity in both the original and validation cohorts. Across all donors, roughly uniform sequencing depth was an assumption of the presence/absence analyses. According to a later analysis, most TCR beta chains associated with CMV appeared HLA-restricted.

The germline gives CDR1 ENHRY, CDR2 SYGVKD. This CDR3 spans 14 amino acids. V dropped 5 bases and J dropped 1; count of bases not matched to a gene: 2. Primers for the PCR totalled 60 Vbeta and 13 Jbeta. Method: immunoSEQ multiplex PCR; TCRdb's copy keeps in-frame clones and lacks some. The top ten hold roughly 1.5% of the sample, which has some 160,000 clones, roughly 88% seen once. The sequencing input was PBMCs. This rearrangement joins TRBV10-3 to TRBJ2-7; 10 bases match TRBD1. The clonotype was recovered from a woman aged 18-29 years in good health and CMV-seronegative. The CDR3 loop reads CAISKDRGSYEQYF. The CDR3 bases are TGTGCCATCAGTAAGGACAGGGGGTCCTACGAGCAGTACTTC.